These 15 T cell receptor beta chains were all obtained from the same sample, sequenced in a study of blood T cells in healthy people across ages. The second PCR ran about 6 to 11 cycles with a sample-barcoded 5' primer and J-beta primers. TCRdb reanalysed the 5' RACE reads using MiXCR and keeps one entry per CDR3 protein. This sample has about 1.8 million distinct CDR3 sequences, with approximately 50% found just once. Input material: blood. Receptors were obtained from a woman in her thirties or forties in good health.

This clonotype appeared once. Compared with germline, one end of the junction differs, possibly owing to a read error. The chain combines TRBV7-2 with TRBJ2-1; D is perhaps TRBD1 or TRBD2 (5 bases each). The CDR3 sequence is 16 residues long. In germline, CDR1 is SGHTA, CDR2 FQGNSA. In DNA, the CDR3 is TGTGCCAGCAGCTTACATGGGACGCCCTCCTACAATGGGCAGTTCTTC. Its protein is CASSLHGTPSYNGQFF.

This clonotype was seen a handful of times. Here the CDR3 DNA reads TGTGCCAGCAGGGAACAGGGGAGTAGTAGCGAGCAGTACTTC. This translates into CASREQGSSSEQYF. The chain recombines TRBV2 with TRBJ2-5; 7 bases line up with TRBD1. The J call may be wrong; the DNA end is better matched by TRBJ2-7. CDR1 is SNHLY and CDR2 is FYNNEI in the germline V gene. The CDR3 length is 14 residues.

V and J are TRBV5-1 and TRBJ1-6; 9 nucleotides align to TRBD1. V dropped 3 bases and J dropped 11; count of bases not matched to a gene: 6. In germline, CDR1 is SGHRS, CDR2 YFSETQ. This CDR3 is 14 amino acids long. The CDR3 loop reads CASSSGQGYPPLHF. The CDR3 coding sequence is TGCGCCAGCAGCTCGGGACAGGGTTACCCACCCCTCCACTTT.

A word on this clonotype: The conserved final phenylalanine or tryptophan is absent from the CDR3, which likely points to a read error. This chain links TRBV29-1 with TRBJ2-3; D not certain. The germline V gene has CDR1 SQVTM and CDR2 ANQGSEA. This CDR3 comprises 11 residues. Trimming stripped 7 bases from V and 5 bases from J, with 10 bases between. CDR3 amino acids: CSAEIGDTQYL. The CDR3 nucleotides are TGCAGCGCCGAAATCGGAGATACGCAGTATTTA.

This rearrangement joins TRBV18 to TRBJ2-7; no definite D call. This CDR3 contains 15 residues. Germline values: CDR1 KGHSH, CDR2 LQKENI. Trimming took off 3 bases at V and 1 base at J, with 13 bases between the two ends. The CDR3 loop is CASSPGSQASYEQYF. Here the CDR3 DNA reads TGTGCCAGCTCACCGGGAAGCCAGGCATCCTACGAGCAGTACTTC.

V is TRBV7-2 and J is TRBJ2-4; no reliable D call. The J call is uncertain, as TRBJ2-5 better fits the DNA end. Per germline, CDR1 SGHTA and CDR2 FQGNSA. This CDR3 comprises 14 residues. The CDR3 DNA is TGTGCCAGCAGCTTAGATTCGATCGGAAAGACCCAGTACTTC. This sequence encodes CASSLDSIGKTQYF.

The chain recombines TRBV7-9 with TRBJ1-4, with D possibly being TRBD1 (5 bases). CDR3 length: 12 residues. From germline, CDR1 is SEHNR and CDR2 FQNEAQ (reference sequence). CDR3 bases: TGTCCTCAACGGCCAGGGAGTGAAAAACTGTTTTTT. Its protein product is CPQRPGSEKLFF. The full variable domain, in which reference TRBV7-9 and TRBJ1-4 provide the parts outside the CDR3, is DTGVSQNPRHKITKRGQNVTFRCDPISEHNRLYWYRQTLGQGPEFLTYFQNEAQLEKSRLLSDRFSAERPKGSFSTLEIQRTEQGDSAMYLCPQRPGSEKLFFGSGTQLSVL.

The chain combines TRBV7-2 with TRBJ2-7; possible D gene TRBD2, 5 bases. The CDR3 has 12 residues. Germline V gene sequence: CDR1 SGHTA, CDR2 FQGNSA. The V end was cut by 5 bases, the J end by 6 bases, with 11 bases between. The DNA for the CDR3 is TGTGCCAGCAGCGTACTAGGGATCGAGCAGTACTTC. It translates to CASSVLGIEQYF.

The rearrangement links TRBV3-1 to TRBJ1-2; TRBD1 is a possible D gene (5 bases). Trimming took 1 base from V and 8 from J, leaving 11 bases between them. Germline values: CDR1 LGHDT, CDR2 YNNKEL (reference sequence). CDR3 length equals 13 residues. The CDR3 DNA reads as TGTGCCAGCAGCCAAGGGGGCTCTGAGGGCTACACCTTC. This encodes CASSQGGSEGYTF. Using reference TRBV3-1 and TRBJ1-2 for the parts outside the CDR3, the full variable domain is DTAVSQTPKYLVTQMGNDKSIKCEQNLGHDTMYWYKQDSKKFLKIMFSYNNKELIINETVPNRFSPKSPDKAHLNLHINSLELGDSAVYFCASSQGGSEGYTFGSGTRLTVV.

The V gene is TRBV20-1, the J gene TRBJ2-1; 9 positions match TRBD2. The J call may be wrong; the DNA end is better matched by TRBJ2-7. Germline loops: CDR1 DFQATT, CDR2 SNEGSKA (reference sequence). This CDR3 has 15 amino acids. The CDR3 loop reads CSARDAGGPYNEQYF. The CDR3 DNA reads TGCAGTGCTAGAGATGCGGGGGGGCCCTACAATGAGCAGTACTTC.

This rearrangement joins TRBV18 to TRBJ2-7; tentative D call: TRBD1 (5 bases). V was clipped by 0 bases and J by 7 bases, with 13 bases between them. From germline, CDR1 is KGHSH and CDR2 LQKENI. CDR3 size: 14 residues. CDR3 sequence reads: CASSPPERTNEQYF. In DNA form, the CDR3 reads TGTGCCAGCTCACCACCTGAACGGACAAATGAGCAGTACTTC. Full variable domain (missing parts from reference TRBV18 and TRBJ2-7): NAGVMQNPRHLVRRRGQEARLRCSPMKGHSHVYWYRQLPEEGLKFMVYLQKENIIDESGMPKERFSAEFPKEGPSILRIQQVVRGDSAAYFCASSPPERTNEQYFGPGTRLTVT.

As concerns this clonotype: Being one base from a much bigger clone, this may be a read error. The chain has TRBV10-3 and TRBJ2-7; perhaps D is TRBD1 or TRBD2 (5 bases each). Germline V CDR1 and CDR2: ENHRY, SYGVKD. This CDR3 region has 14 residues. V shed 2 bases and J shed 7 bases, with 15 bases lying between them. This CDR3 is CAISEGTRSNEQYF. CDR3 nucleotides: TGTGCCATCAGTGAGGGGACGCGCTCCAATGAGCAGTACTTC.

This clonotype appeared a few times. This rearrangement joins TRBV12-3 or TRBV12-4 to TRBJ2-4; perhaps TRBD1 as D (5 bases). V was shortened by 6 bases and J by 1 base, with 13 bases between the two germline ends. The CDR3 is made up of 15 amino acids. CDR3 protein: CASSPQWGAKNIQYF. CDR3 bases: TGTGCCAGCAGCCCCCAGTGGGGCGCCAAAAACATTCAGTACTTC.

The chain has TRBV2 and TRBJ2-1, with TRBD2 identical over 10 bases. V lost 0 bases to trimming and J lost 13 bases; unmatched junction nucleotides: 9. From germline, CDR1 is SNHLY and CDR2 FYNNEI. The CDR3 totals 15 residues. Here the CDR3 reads CASSEALLAGDGQFF. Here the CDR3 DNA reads TGTGCCAGCAGTGAAGCGCTTCTAGCGGGGGATGGACAGTTCTTC.

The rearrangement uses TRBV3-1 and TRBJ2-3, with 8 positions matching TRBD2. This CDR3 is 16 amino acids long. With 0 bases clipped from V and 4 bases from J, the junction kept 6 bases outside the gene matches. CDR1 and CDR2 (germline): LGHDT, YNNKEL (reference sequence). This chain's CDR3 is CASSQDTRGGADTQYF. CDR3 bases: TGTGCCAGCAGCCAAGATACCCGGGGGGGAGCAGATACGCAGTATTTT.